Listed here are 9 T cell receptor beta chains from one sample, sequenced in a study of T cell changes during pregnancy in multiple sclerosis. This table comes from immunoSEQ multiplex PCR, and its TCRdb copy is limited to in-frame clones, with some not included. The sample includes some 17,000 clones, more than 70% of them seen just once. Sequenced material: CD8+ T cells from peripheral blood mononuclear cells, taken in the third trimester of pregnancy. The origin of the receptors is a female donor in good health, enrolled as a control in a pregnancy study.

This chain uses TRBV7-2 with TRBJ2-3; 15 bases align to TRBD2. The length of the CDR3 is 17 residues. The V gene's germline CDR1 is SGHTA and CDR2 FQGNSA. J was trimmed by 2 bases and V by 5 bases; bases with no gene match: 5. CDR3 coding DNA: TGTGCCAGCAGCACTGGGACTAGCGGGGGGACCACAGATACGCAGTATTTT. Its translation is CASSTGTSGGTTDTQYF.

The CDR3 DNA is TGCGCCAGCAGCGCCCAGGGGGATGGCTACACCTTC. It encodes CASSAQGDGYTF. The rearrangement uses TRBV5-1 and TRBJ1-2; 7 positions agree with TRBD1. The CDR3 sequence is 12 residues long. The germline V gene has CDR1 SGHRS and CDR2 YFSETQ. Trimming at V came to 4 bases and at J to 6 bases, leaving 3 bases not matched to a gene. The full variable domain, rest sourced from reference TRBV5-1 and TRBJ1-2, is KAGVTQTPRYLIKTRGQQVTLSCSPISGHRSVSWYQQTPGQGLQFLFEYFSETQRNKGNFPGRFSGRQFSNSRSEMNVSTLELGDSALYLCASSAQGDGYTFGSGTRLTVV.

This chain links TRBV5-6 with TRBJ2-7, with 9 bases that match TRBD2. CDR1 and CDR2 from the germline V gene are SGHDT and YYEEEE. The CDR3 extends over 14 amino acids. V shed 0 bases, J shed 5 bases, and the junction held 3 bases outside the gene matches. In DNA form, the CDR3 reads TGTGCCAGCAGCTTGGGGCGGGAGGGACACGAGCAGTACTTC. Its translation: CASSLGREGHEQYF.

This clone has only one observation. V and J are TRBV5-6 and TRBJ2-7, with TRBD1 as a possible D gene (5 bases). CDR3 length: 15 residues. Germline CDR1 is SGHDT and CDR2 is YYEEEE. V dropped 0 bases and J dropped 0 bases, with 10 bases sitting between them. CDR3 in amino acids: CASSLDQGSSYEQYF. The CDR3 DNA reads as TGTGCCAGCAGCTTGGACCAGGGTTCCTCCTACGAGCAGTACTTC.

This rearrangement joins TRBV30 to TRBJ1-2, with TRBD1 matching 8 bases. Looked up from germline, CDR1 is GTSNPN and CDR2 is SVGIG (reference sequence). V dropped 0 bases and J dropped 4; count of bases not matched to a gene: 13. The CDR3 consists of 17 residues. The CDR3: CAWSVHILDRELYGYTF. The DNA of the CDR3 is TGTGCCTGGAGTGTACACATCCTGGACAGGGAACTCTATGGCTACACCTTC.

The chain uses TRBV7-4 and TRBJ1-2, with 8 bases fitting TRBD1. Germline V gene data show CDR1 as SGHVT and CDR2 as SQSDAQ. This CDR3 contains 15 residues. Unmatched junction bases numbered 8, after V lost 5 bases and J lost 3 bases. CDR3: CASSPRQGIYYGYTF. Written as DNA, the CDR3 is TGTGCCAGCAGCCCCCGACAGGGGATATACTATGGCTACACCTTC.

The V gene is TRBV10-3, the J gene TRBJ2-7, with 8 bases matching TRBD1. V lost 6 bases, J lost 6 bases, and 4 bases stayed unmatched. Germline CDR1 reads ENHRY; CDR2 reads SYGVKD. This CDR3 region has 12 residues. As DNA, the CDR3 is TGTGCCATCAGCGGACAGGGTGGCGAGCAGTACTTC. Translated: CAISGQGGEQYF.

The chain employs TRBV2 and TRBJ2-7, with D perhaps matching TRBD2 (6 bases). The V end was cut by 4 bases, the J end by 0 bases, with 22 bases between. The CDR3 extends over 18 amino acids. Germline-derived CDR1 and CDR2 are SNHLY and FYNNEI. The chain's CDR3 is CASSGTGDIARSSYEQYF. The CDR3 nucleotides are TGTGCCAGCAGTGGGACGGGAGACATAGCGAGGAGCTCCTACGAGCAGTACTTC. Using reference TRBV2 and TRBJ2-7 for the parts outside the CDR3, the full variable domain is EPEVTQTPSHQVTQMGQEVILRCVPISNHLYFYWYRQILGQKVEFLVSFYNNEISEKSEIFDDQFSVERPDGSNFTLKIRSTKLEDSAMYFCASSGTGDIARSSYEQYFGPGTRLTVT.

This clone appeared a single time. CDR3 loop: CASSIAGLVSDEQYF. CDR3 in DNA: TGTGCCAGTAGTATAGCGGGACTAGTGAGCGACGAGCAGTACTTC. The chain joins TRBV19 to TRBJ2-7; 8 positions match TRBD2. The CDR3 runs to 15 residues. Germline CDR1 LNHDA, CDR2 SQIVND (reference sequence). V shed 1 base, J shed 5 bases, and the junction held 7 bases outside the gene matches.